This TCR beta chain was found in a study of response to subunit inactivated influenza vaccine. The V and J ends lost 2 bases and 4 bases respectively, with 12 bases between them. Germline V lookup: CDR1 DFQATT, CDR2 SNEGSKA (reference sequence). The CDR3 is 14 amino acids. MiXCR was run by TCRdb on the RT-PCR reads, yielding one entry per CDR3 protein. The top ten clones hold roughly 9.6% of a sample with a few hundred thousand distinct CDR3 sequences, around 11% of them seen once. The same data also contributed to another study, on T cells expressing NK-cell markers. That study reports: cDNA encoding TCR beta was synthesized via 5'RACE template switching incorporating UMIs. Obtained from sorted CD3+CD56+NKG2C+, CD3+CD56+NKG2C- and CD3+CD56-NKG2C+ T cells were the TCR beta repertoires. Anti-gamma-delta TCR antibody use in several experiments restricted sorting to alpha-beta TCR T cells. Four donors showed these clonotypes also leading the CD3+CD56-NKG2C+ fraction.

The sequenced sample was PBMCs from blood, obtained on the day of vaccination. The source is a man aged 50 or older who received an inactivated influenza vaccine. The V and J genes are TRBV20-1 and TRBJ1-5, with D perhaps matching TRBD1 (6 bases). CDR3 loop: CSARHGQPNQPQHF. CDR3 sequence (DNA): TGCAGTGCTAGACACGGACAGCCTAATCAGCCCCAGCATTTT.